These 19 T cell receptor beta chains share one sample of origin, sequenced in a study of blood T cell repertoires in COVID-19. The protocol was immunoSEQ multiplex PCR, while the TCRdb copy is restricted to in-frame clones and leaves out a portion. The sample holds some 270,000 clones, approximately 83% seen once. Specimen: peripheral blood. These receptor sequences come from a woman in her 70s with acute or convalescent COVID-19.

The gene calls are TRBV2 and TRBJ2-7; no reliable D call. Germline CDR1 is SNHLY and CDR2 is FYNNEI. The CDR3 length is 15 residues. V lost 8 bases and J 1 base, leaving 18 bases between the germline ends. CDR3 amino acids: CASASSLTESYEQYF. CDR3 bases: TGTGCCAGCGCATCGAGTTTGACTGAGTCCTACGAGCAGTACTTC.

The chain combines TRBV6-6 with TRBJ2-7, with 10 bases fitting TRBD2. The CDR3 has 16 residues. J lost 4 bases, V lost 6 bases, and 12 bases had no gene match. Germline CDR1 reads MNHNY; CDR2 reads SVGAGI (reference sequence). The CDR3 bases are TGTGCCAGCAGAGCGGGGGGAGCGGGGGGGCGATACGAGCAGTACTTC. Its translation is CASRAGGAGGRYEQYF.

This clone was seen only a few times. The chain has TRBV6-5 and TRBJ1-1, with TRBD1 as a possible D gene (5 bases). Deletions cut 5 bases from V and 1 base from J, with 11 bases between. Germline V gives CDR1 MNHEY, CDR2 SVGAGI. CDR3 length equals 14 residues. The CDR3 nucleotides are TGTGCCAGCAGTCTTAGGGGCCCGAACACTGAAGCTTTCTTT. Translated, it gives CASSLRGPNTEAFF.

V and J are TRBV29-1 and TRBJ1-1, with D possibly being TRBD1 (5 bases). The CDR3 totals 13 residues. The germline V gene has CDR1 SQVTM and CDR2 ANQGSEA. Trimming shortened V by 3 bases and J by 5 bases, and 13 bases separated the two germline ends. The CDR3: CSVDIRVGTEAFF. CDR3 nucleotides: TGCAGCGTTGATATCAGGGTAGGGACTGAAGCTTTCTTT.

This clone was observed once. The J gene is TRBJ1-2, the V gene TRBV12-3 or TRBV12-4, with a tentative D call TRBD1 (6 bases). V was pared by 6 bases and J by 8 bases, with 13 bases between. CDR3 length equals 12 residues. Here the CDR3 DNA reads TGTGCCAGCAGCTACAGGGTAAACGGCTACACCTTC. It encodes CASSYRVNGYTF.

The chain is built from TRBV30 and TRBJ1-4; tentative D call: TRBD1 (6 bases). The CDR3 is made up of 12 amino acids. V shed 3 bases and J shed 10 bases, with 12 bases lying between them. Germline lookup yields CDR1 GTSNPN and CDR2 SVGIG (reference sequence). The DNA for the CDR3 is TGTGCCTGGAGCCAGGGAGGGGGAAAACTGTTTTTT. Translating gives CAWSQGGGKLFF.

There are a few counts of this clone. This chain joins TRBV6-6 and TRBJ1-5; 7 bases fit TRBD1. CDR1 and CDR2 from the germline V gene are MNHNY and SVGAGI (reference sequence). The V and J ends lost 7 bases and 0 bases, in that order; junction bases with no gene match: 6. The CDR3 has 15 residues. In DNA form, the CDR3 reads TGTGCCAGCACGGGTCAGGGGGTTAGCAATCAGCCCCAGCATTTT. This translates into CASTGQGVSNQPQHF.

V is TRBV5-4 and J is TRBJ2-1, with a possible D match to TRBD2 (6 bases). V was cut by 0 bases and J by 9 bases, with 16 bases left in between. The CDR3 loop spans 15 amino acids. The germline V gene has CDR1 SGHNT and CDR2 YYREEE (reference sequence). The CDR3, as DNA: TGTGCCAGCAGCTTGGGTGCACTAGCACAGGCTGAGCAGTTCTTC. Amino acid sequence: CASSLGALAQAEQFF.

The chain recombines TRBV5-1 with TRBJ2-7; tentatively, D is TRBD2 (6 bases). Trimming took 5 bases from V and 2 from J, leaving 14 bases between them. This CDR3 has 14 residues. CDR1 is SGHRS, CDR2 YFSETQ, per germline. DNA of the CDR3: TGCGCCAGCAGAGTCCAGGGAGGAGCCTACGAGCAGTACTTC. Protein product: CASRVQGGAYEQYF.

V is TRBV5-1 and J is TRBJ2-2, with TRBD2 matching over 9 bases. The CDR3 consists of 15 residues. The ends lost 6 bases at V and 6 bases at J; junction bases unmatched: 9. Germline CDR1 reads SGHRS; CDR2 reads YFSETQ. The CDR3 is CASTALAGEAGELFF. The CDR3 DNA follows: TGCGCCAGCACCGCCTTAGCGGGGGAGGCCGGGGAGCTGTTTTTT. Supplemented by reference TRBV5-1 and TRBJ2-2, the full variable domain reads KAGVTQTPRYLIKTRGQQVTLSCSPISGHRSVSWYQQTPGQGLQFLFEYFSETQRNKGNFPGRFSGRQFSNSRSEMNVSTLELGDSALYLCASTALAGEAGELFFGEGSRLTVL.

The chain recombines TRBV24-1 with TRBJ1-1; D is perhaps TRBD1 (5 bases). V dropped 7 bases and J dropped 4 bases, with 12 bases sitting between them. Germline V gives CDR1 KGHDR, CDR2 SFDVKD. The CDR3 contains 13 residues. The CDR3 coding sequence is TGTGCCACCAGCGTCGGGGGAGCCACTGAAGCTTTCTTT. It is translated as CATSVGGATEAFF.

This clone was observed once. The V call is TRBV28, the J call TRBJ2-7; D might be TRBD1 (6 bases). V gave up 8 bases and J gave up 3 bases, with 17 bases separating them. CDR1 and CDR2 from the germline V gene are MDHEN and SYDVKM. The CDR3 has 14 amino acids. CDR3 protein: CASRRSGADYEQYF. The CDR3 DNA follows: TGTGCCAGCCGAAGGTCAGGGGCTGACTACGAGCAGTACTTC. Full variable domain (outside the CDR3, taken from reference TRBV28 and TRBJ2-7): DVKVTQSSRYLVKRTGEKVFLECVQDMDHENMFWYRQDPGLGLRLIYFSYDVKMKEKGDIPEGYSVSREKKERFSLILESASTNQTSMYLCASRRSGADYEQYFGPGTRLTVT.

The chain links TRBV7-2 to TRBJ1-6, with 8 bases identical to TRBD1. The trim removed 4 bases at V and 6 bases at J, leaving 5 bases unmatched. CDR3 length: 15 amino acids. Germline V gene lookup returns CDR1 SGHTA and CDR2 FQGNSA. The CDR3 reads CASSSGQGANSPLHF. The DNA of the CDR3 is TGTGCCAGCAGCTCCGGACAGGGCGCTAATTCACCCCTCCACTTT.

The chain recombines TRBV5-1 with TRBJ1-1; perhaps TRBD1 as D (6 bases). In germline, CDR1 is SGHRS, CDR2 YFSETQ. This CDR3 comprises 13 residues. Deletions cut 5 bases from V and 5 bases from J, with 13 bases between. The CDR3 is CASRTGPGTEAFF. CDR3 DNA: TGCGCCAGCAGGACAGGCCCCGGGACTGAAGCTTTCTTT.

V gene TRBV19 combines with J gene TRBJ2-7; TRBD2 is a possible D gene (5 bases). V was pared by 5 bases and J by 2 bases, with 13 bases between. The CDR3 totals 14 residues. Germline CDR1 and CDR2: LNHDA and SQIVND (reference sequence). In nucleotides, the CDR3 is TGTGCCAGTAGTGTGGCCGGGATTCCCTACGAGCAGTACTTC. It translates to CASSVAGIPYEQYF.

For the CDR3, the DNA is TGTGCCAGCAGCCTACAGGGGAGGACTGAAGCTTTCTTT. It yields the protein CASSLQGRTEAFF. The V call is TRBV7-8, the J call TRBJ1-1, with TRBD1 matching 7 bases. The CDR3 totals 13 residues. Germline trimming cut 5 bases from V and 5 bases from J; bases unmatched to any gene: 5. From germline, CDR1 is SGHVS and CDR2 FQNEAQ. Full variable domain (rest looked up from reference TRBV7-8 and TRBJ1-1): GAGVSQSPRYKVAKRGQDVALRCDPISGHVSLFWYQQALGQGPEFLTYFQNEAQLDKSGLPSDRFFAERPEGSVSTLKIQRTQQEDSAVYLCASSLQGRTEAFFGQGTRLTVV.

The V call is TRBV27, the J call TRBJ1-1; TRBD1 matches 7 bases. The V gene's germline CDR1 is MNHEY and CDR2 SMNVEV (reference sequence). V was pared by 3 bases and J by 1 base, with 2 bases of the junction left unmatched. This CDR3 has 14 amino acids. The CDR3 coding sequence is TGTGCCAGCAGTTTGGGGGACAGGAACACTGAAGCTTTCTTT. It translates to CASSLGDRNTEAFF.

About this clone: Sequence at one end of the junction differs from germline and may be a read error. The chain couples TRBV2 to TRBJ2-7; D perhaps matches TRBD1 (5 bases). Germline CDR1 is SNHLY and CDR2 is FYNNEI. The CDR3 loop spans 16 amino acids. This chain's CDR3 is CASREGQGRSRDEQYF. The CDR3 DNA reads TGTGCCAGCAGGGAAGGGCAGGGTAGGAGCCGTGACGAGCAGTACTTC.

The J gene is TRBJ2-5, the V gene TRBV5-6; D possibly corresponds to TRBD1 (5 bases). CDR3 length: 13 residues. Looked up from germline, CDR1 is SGHDT and CDR2 is YYEEEE. Trimming removed 1 base from V and 5 bases from J, with 9 bases in between. The CDR3 sequence is CASSLQGTETQYF. CDR3 coding DNA: TGTGCCAGCAGCTTGCAGGGAACGGAGACCCAGTACTTC.